This TCR beta chain came from a study of blood T cell repertoires in COVID-19. Sequenced by immunoSEQ multiplex PCR; TCRdb stores in-frame clones only, minus some. The sample lists some 250,000 clones, 70% to 90% occurring once. The sample taken for sequencing was PBMCs or T cells enriched from blood (not recorded which). The source is a woman in her forties or fifties who had recovered from COVID-19.

CDR3 sequence (DNA): TGTGCCAGCAGAACGACAGGGAGGTACCAGCCCCAGCATTTT. Its protein product is CASRTTGRYQPQHF. The gene calls are TRBV28 and TRBJ1-5; 7 bases are shared with TRBD1. V trimming: 6 bases; J trimming: 7 bases; junction bases outside the gene matches: 9. The CDR3 has 14 amino acids. Germline V gene lookup returns CDR1 MDHEN and CDR2 SYDVKM.